This is a list of T cell receptor beta chains from one sample in a study of CD8 T cells in ankylosing spondylitis. Each CDR3 protein gets one entry after TCRdb re-called the 5' RACE reads with MiXCR. Seen here are approximately 500,000 distinct CDR3 sequences, about 13% observed once, and the top ten hold around 7%. Sequences were obtained from blood, either unsorted or a sorted T cell fraction (not recorded which). These receptors originate from a male donor with ankylosing spondylitis. The CDR3 runs from the conserved cysteine through the conserved F or W. Fields, in order: D gene, V gene, J gene, clone size, CDR3 protein, CDR3 DNA. A D gene is named only where the DNA matches it firmly. Size values are once, few and many counts, or a class for expanded clones, and some rows have none.

>.|TRBV12-3/TRBV12-4|TRBJ1-2|many
CASSLFAEIYGYTF
TGTGCCAGCTCTTTATTTGCAGAAATCTATGGCTACACCTTC
>.|TRBV12-3/TRBV12-4|TRBJ1-2|few
CAIRLQGIYGYTF
TGTGCCATTCGCCTTCAGGGGATTTATGGCTACACCTTC
>.|TRBV12-5|TRBJ2-5|few
CASGSSGTHQETQYF
TGTGCTAGTGGTTCCTCCGGGACACACCAAGAGACCCAGTACTTC
>TRBD1|TRBV15|TRBJ1-1|.
CATSRTITRQGRNTEAFF
TGTGCCACCAGCAGAACAATAACACGACAGGGACGGAACACTGAAGCTTTCTTT
>.|TRBV18|TRBJ1-2|.
CASSPSGQGYTF
TGTGCCAGCTCACCTTCTGGGCAGGGCTACACCTTC
>.|TRBV20-1|TRBJ1-2|few
CSASLPSNVEGYTF
TGCAGTGCTAGCTTGCCCAGCAACGTGGAGGGCTACACCTTC
>.|TRBV20-1|TRBJ2-3|.
CSASGLGRDTQYF
TGCAGTGCCTCGGGACTTGGCCGAGATACGCAGTATTTT
>.|TRBV20-1|TRBJ1-1|.
CSADDQGLEAFF
TGCAGTGCTGACGATCAGGGGTTAGAAGCTTTCTTT
>TRBD1|TRBV12-3/TRBV12-4|TRBJ2-1|many
CASRDRGRIDEQFF
TGTGCCAGCAGGGACAGGGGGCGCATCGATGAGCAGTTCTTC
>.|TRBV7-9|TRBJ2-2|.
CASSISGDRPNTGELFF
TGTGCCAGCAGCATTAGCGGGGACAGGCCGAACACCGGGGAGCTGTTTTTT
>.|TRBV10-3|TRBJ2-5|many
CASGTSETQYF
TGTGCCAGCGGGACTTCCGAGACCCAGTACTTC
>.|TRBV7-9|TRBJ2-2|.
CASSLRTDTGELFF
TGTGCCAGCAGCTTACGGACCGACACCGGGGAGCTGTTTTTT
>.|TRBV2|TRBJ2-2|.
CASSAVRTGELFF
TGTGCCAGCAGTGCGGTTCGAACCGGGGAGCTGTTTTTT
>.|TRBV7-2|TRBJ2-1|few
CASSPSLRSDGSNEQFF
TGTGCCAGCAGCCCATCCCTACGCTCCGACGGCTCCAATGAGCAGTTCTTC
>TRBD1|TRBV3-1|TRBJ1-2|.
CASSLWTGNYGYTF
TGTGCCAGCAGCCTGTGGACAGGAAACTATGGCTACACCTTC
>TRBD1|TRBV2|TRBJ2-5|few
CASSRQGQETQYF
TGTGCCAGCAGCAGACAGGGACAAGAGACCCAGTACTTC
>.|TRBV20-1|TRBJ1-6|few
CSARGRREESPLHF
TGCAGTGCTAGAGGTCGCAGGGAAGAGTCACCCCTCCACTTT
>.|TRBV5-1|TRBJ1-1|few
CASTDRTNTEAFF
TGCGCCAGCACCGACAGGACTAACACTGAAGCTTTCTTT
>.|TRBV7-2|TRBJ1-1|.
CASSLVGSRPEAFF
TGTGCCAGCAGCTTAGTGGGGAGCCGCCCTGAAGCTTTCTTT
>.|TRBV29-1|TRBJ2-3|many
CSVEDPGGSFAAQYF
TGCAGCGTTGAAGATCCAGGGGGGAGCTTTGCCGCGCAGTATTTT
>.|TRBV12-3/TRBV12-4|TRBJ1-5|many
CASSPWDQPQHF
TGTGCCAGCAGCCCCTGGGATCAGCCCCAGCATTTT
>.|TRBV3-1|TRBJ1-1|many
CASSHILGIPEAFF
TGTGCCAGCAGCCATATCCTGGGGATTCCTGAAGCTTTCTTT
>.|TRBV12-3/TRBV12-4|TRBJ1-2|few
CASSEGSGGYTF
TGTGCCAGCAGTGAGGGGAGCGGTGGCTACACCTTC
>.|TRBV20-1|TRBJ1-2|few
CSAPLYRRGGGYTF
TGCAGTGCCCCCCTCTACCGCAGGGGTGGTGGCTACACCTTC
>.|TRBV21-1|TRBJ2-6|few
CASSKNGRGPGANVLTF
TGTGCCAGCAGCAAGAACGGGAGGGGGCCGGGGGCCAACGTCCTGACTTTC
>.|TRBV12-5|TRBJ2-3|.
CASGTELDFYTQYF
TGTGCTAGTGGTACGGAACTGGACTTCTATACGCAGTATTTT
>TRBD1|TRBV11-3|TRBJ2-5|.
CASSRRTGEGETQYF
TGTGCCAGCAGCCGTCGGACAGGGGAGGGAGAGACCCAGTACTTC
>.|TRBV4-1|TRBJ1-3|.
CASSQDTRVRGNTIYF
TGCGCCAGCAGCCAAGATACGAGGGTCCGAGGAAACACCATATATTTT
>TRBD2|TRBV7-9|TRBJ2-1|.
CASSISGRVDEQFF
TGTGCCAGCAGCATTAGCGGGAGGGTGGATGAGCAGTTCTTC
>.|TRBV12-3/TRBV12-4|TRBJ1-4|many
CASSLGGFEKLFF
TGTGCCAGCAGTTTGGGAGGGTTTGAAAAACTGTTTTTT
>.|TRBV12-3/TRBV12-4|TRBJ1-2|.
CASSLGGSFNYGYTF
TGTGCCAGCAGCCTCGGAGGCAGCTTTAACTATGGCTACACCTTC
>.|TRBV7-9|TRBJ1-4|.
CASKLDRVAEKLFF
TGTGCCAGCAAATTAGACAGAGTGGCGGAAAAACTGTTTTTT
>TRBD1|TRBV6-1|TRBJ1-3|.
CASSERGTGLGNTIYF
TGTGCCAGCAGTGAACGAGGGACAGGGCTCGGAAACACCATATATTTT
>.|TRBV15|TRBJ2-3|many
CATSRGAGWAADTQYF
TGTGCCACCAGCAGAGGGGCTGGGTGGGCTGCAGATACGCAGTATTTT
>.|TRBV24-1|TRBJ2-1|few
CATAVGGVSYNEQFF
TGTGCCACCGCGGTGGGTGGCGTATCCTACAATGAGCAGTTCTTC
>.|TRBV6-6|TRBJ1-5|.
CASSYSLNQPQHF
TGTGCCAGCAGTTACAGCTTAAATCAGCCCCAGCATTTT
>TRBD2|TRBV27|TRBJ2-7|few
CASSAGLAGGTYEQYF
TGTGCCAGCAGTGCTGGACTAGCGGGAGGGACCTACGAGCAGTACTTC
>.|TRBV7-2|TRBJ2-5|.
CASSPRRGAEGTQYF
TGTGCCAGCAGCCCGAGACGGGGGGCTGAGGGGACCCAGTACTTC
>.|TRBV20-1|TRBJ1-3|.
CSAFGSSGNTIYF
TGCAGTGCGTTTGGGAGCTCTGGAAACACCATATATTTT
>.|TRBV5-6|TRBJ2-5|.
CASSLDSGYWGETQYF
TGTGCCAGCAGCTTGGATTCGGGTTACTGGGGGGAGACCCAGTACTTC
>TRBD1|TRBV6-1|TRBJ1-2|.
CASSKGASYGYTF
TGTGCCAGCAGTAAGGGGGCGAGCTATGGCTACACCTTC
>.|TRBV24-1|TRBJ2-3|few
CATTDSGLSTDTQYF
TGTGCCACCACCGATAGCGGACTTAGCACAGATACGCAGTATTTT
>.|TRBV11-2|TRBJ2-5|many
CASSLPRETQYF
TGTGCCAGCAGCTTACCAAGGGAGACCCAGTACTTC
>.|TRBV5-1|TRBJ1-1|.
CASSSSGRENTEAFF
TGCGCCAGCAGCTCCTCGGGCAGGGAGAACACTGAAGCTTTCTTT
>TRBD1|TRBV20-1|TRBJ2-3|few
CSARDPGGEGDTQYF
TGCAGTGCTAGAGATCCAGGGGGCGAGGGAGATACGCAGTATTTT
>.|TRBV6-2/TRBV6-3|TRBJ1-1|few
CASSYYEGTEAFF
TGTGCCAGCAGTTACTACGAAGGGACTGAAGCTTTCTTT
>TRBD1|TRBV7-2|TRBJ1-5|few
CASSLAYDRGQPQHF
TGTGCCAGCAGCTTAGCCTATGACAGGGGTCAGCCCCAGCATTTT
>.|TRBV6-1|TRBJ2-3|.
CASWWGSTDTQYF
TGTGCCAGCTGGTGGGGGTCCACAGATACGCAGTATTTT
>.|TRBV20-1|TRBJ1-3|.
CSAKRGGSGNTIYF
TGCAGTGCCAAGAGGGGGGGCTCTGGAAACACCATATATTTT
>.|TRBV5-5|TRBJ2-3|few
CASSRDPWSDTQYF
TGTGCCAGCAGTCGGGACCCGTGGTCGGATACGCAGTATTTT
>.|TRBV5-1|TRBJ2-1|many
CASSGQGSYNEQFF
TGCGCCAGCAGCGGGCAGGGCAGCTACAATGAGCAGTTCTTC
>TRBD2|TRBV5-1|TRBJ2-5|.
CASSSRAMGGETQYF
TGCGCCAGCAGCTCAAGAGCTATGGGGGGGGAGACCCAGTACTTC
>.|TRBV30|TRBJ2-7|few
CAWSVSQRAHPRQYF
TGTGCCTGGAGTGTATCTCAGCGGGCCCATCCTCGGCAGTACTTC
>.|TRBV2|TRBJ1-1|.
CASSVGGRHTEAFF
TGTGCCAGCAGTGTTGGGGGGAGGCACACTGAAGCTTTCTTT